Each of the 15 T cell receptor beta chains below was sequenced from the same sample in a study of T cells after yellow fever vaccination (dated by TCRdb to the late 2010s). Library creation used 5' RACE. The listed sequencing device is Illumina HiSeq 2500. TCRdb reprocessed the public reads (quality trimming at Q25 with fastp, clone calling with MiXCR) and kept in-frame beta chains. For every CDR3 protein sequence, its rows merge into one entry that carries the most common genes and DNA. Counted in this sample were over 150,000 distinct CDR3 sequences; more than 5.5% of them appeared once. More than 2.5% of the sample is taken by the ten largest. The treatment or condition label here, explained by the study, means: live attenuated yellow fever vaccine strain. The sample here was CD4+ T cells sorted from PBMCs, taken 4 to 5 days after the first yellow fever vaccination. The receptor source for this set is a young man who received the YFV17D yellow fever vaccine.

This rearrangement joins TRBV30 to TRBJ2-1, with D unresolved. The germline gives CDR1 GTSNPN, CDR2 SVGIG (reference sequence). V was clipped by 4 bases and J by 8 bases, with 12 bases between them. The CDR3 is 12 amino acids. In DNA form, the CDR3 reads TGTGCCTGGAAAAGGCGTGAATATGAGCAGTTCTTC. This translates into CAWKRREYEQFF.

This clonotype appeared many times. DNA of the CDR3: TGTGCCAGCAGGACAGACAGTAACACTGAAGCTTTCTTT. Translation: CASRTDSNTEAFF. The chain links TRBV6-1 to TRBJ1-1, with TRBD1 as a possible D gene (5 bases). CDR1 and CDR2 (germline): MNHNS, SASEGT. This CDR3 spans 13 amino acids. The ends were cut back, 6 bases at V and 2 bases at J, with 10 bases in the middle.

The DNA of the CDR3 is TGTGCCAGCAGCTTGGTCGGGGGGGATAATCAGCCCCAGCATTTT. Its protein is CASSLVGGDNQPQHF. The rearrangement links TRBV5-6 to TRBJ1-5; weak D call: TRBD1 (5 bases). This CDR3 is 15 amino acids long. Trimming took 0 bases from V and 4 from J, leaving 11 bases between them. CDR1 is SGHDT and CDR2 is YYEEEE in the germline V gene.

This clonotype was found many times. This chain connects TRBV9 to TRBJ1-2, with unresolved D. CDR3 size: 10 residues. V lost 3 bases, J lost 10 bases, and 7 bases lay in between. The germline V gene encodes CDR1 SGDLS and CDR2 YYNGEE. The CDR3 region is CASSGGFYTF. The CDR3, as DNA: TGTGCCAGCAGCGGCGGGTTCTACACCTTC.

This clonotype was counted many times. The CDR3 sequence is CASSQNYGYTF. In DNA, the CDR3 is TGTGCCAGCAGTCAAAACTATGGCTACACCTTC. This chain joins TRBV6-2 or TRBV6-3 and TRBJ1-2; D is uncertain. Germline V gene sequence: CDR1 MNHEY, CDR2 SVGEGT. V lost 5 bases to trimming and J lost 2 bases, with 3 bases between them. The CDR3 has 11 residues.

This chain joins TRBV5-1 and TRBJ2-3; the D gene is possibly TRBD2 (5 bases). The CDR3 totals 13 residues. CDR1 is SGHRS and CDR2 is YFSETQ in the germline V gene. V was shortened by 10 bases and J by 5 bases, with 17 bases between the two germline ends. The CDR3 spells CASSGWAGDTQYF. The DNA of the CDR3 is TGCGCCTCCAGCGGCTGGGCAGGAGATACGCAGTATTTT. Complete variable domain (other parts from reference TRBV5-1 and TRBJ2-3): KAGVTQTPRYLIKTRGQQVTLSCSPISGHRSVSWYQQTPGQGLQFLFEYFSETQRNKGNFPGRFSGRQFSNSRSEMNVSTLELGDSALYLCASSGWAGDTQYFGPGTRLTVL.

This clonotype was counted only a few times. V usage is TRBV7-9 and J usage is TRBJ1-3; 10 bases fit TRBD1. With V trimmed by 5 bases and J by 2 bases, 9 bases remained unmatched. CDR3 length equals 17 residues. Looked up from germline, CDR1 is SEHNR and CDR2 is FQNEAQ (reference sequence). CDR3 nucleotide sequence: TGTGCCAGCAGCCTCACTTGGGACAGGGGTCCTGGAAACACCATATATTTT. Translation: CASSLTWDRGPGNTIYF. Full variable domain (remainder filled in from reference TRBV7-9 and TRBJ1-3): DTGVSQNPRHKITKRGQNVTFRCDPISEHNRLYWYRQTLGQGPEFLTYFQNEAQLEKSRLLSDRFSAERPKGSFSTLEIQRTEQGDSAMYLCASSLTWDRGPGNTIYFGEGSWLTVV.

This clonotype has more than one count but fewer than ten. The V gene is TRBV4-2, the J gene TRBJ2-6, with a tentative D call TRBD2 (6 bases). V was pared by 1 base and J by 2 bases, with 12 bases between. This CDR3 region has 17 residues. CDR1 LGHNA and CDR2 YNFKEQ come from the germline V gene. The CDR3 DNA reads TGTGCCAGCAGCCAAGCCGGGGGTGGGGCTGGGGCCAACGTCCTGACTTTC. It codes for CASSQAGGGAGANVLTF.

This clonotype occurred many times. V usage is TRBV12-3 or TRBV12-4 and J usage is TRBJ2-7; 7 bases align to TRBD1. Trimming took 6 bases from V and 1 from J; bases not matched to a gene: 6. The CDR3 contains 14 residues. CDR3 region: CASSPRQGSYEQYF. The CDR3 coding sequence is TGTGCCAGCAGCCCTAGACAGGGTTCCTACGAGCAGTACTTC.

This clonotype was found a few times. This CDR3 reads CASNTQAGGNQPQHF. CDR3 nucleotides: TGTGCCAGCAATACGCAAGCTGGTGGCAATCAGCCCCAGCATTTT. The chain uses TRBV2 and TRBJ1-5; D is uncertain. The CDR3 is made up of 15 amino acids. Trimming cost V 7 bases and J 2 bases, with 15 bases left between them. Germline V gene lookup returns CDR1 SNHLY and CDR2 FYNNEI.

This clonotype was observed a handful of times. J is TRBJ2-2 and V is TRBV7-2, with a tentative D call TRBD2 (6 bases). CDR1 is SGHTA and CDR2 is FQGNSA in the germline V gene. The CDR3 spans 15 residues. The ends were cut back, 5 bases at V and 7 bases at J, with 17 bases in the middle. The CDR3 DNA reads TGTGCCAGCAGCCCGAGAGGGTGGGGGGTCGGGGAGCTGTTTTTT. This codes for CASSPRGWGVGELFF.

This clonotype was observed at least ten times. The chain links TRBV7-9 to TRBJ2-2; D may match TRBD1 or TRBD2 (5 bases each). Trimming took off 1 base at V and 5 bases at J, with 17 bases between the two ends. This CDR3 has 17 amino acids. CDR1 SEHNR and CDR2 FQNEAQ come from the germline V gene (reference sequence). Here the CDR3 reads CASSLGSGRGWTGELFF. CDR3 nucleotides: TGTGCCAGCAGCTTAGGCTCGGGACGGGGTTGGACCGGGGAGCTGTTTTTT.

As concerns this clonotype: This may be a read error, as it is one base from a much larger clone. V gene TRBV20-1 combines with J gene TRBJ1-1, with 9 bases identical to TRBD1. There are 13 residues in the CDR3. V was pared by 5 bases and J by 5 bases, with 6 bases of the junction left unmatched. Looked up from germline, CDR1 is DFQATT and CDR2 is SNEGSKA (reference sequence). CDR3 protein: CSAYRGLGTEAFF. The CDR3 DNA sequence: TGCAGTGCTTACAGGGGGCTAGGTACTGAAGCTTTCTTT.

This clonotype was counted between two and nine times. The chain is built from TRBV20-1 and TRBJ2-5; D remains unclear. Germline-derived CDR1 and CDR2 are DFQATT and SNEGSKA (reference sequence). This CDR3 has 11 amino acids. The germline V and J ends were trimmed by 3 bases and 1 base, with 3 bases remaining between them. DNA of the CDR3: TGCAGTGCTAGGCCCCAAGAGACCCAGTACTTC. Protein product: CSARPQETQYF.

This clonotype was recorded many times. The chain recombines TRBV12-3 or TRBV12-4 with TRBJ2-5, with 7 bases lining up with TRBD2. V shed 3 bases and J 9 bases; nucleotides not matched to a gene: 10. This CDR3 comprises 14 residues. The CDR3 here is CASSFPVPRGAQYF. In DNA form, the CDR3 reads TGTGCCAGCAGTTTCCCGGTCCCCCGGGGGGCCCAGTACTTC.